This TCR beta chain was recovered during a study of blood T cell repertoires in COVID-19. Measured with immunoSEQ multiplex PCR; TCRdb has only the in-frame clones, and not every one. The sample has a few hundred thousand clones, roughly 77% seen once. CDR3 length equals 13 residues. The V gene lost 1 base and the J gene lost 4 bases, with 7 bases spanning the gap. Germline V gene data show CDR1 as SGHNT and CDR2 as YYREEE (reference sequence). Sequencing was done on a sample of PBMCs or T cells enriched from blood (not recorded which). This sequence was found in a man aged 40-50 years who had recovered from COVID-19. The chain is built from TRBV5-4 and TRBJ2-3; possible D gene TRBD1, 6 bases. CDR3 protein: CASSLSGADTQYF. The DNA for the CDR3 is TGTGCCAGCAGCTTGTCAGGGGCAGATACGCAGTATTTT.